Below are 6 T cell receptor beta chains sequenced from a single sample in a study of post-analysis software for immune sequencing data. These receptors have no known antigen. Study conclusions and caveats: In patients, TRBV5-6, TRBV5-1 and TRBV20-1 belonged to five or six TRBV segments found more frequently than in controls.

cDNA libraries of TCR beta carried unique molecular identifiers. TCRdb reprocessed the PCR reads via MiXCR and lists one record per CDR3 protein. The data hold 750,000 to 900,000 distinct CDR3 sequences, with around 45% observed a single time. The sequenced sample consisted of blood. These receptors were taken from a girl between 5 and 17 years old with multiple sclerosis.

This chain links TRBV7-3 with TRBJ2-4; perhaps TRBD1 as D (6 bases). The CDR3 sequence is 14 residues long. Germline values: CDR1 SGHTA, CDR2 FQGTGA. The V end was cut by 2 bases, the J end by 6 bases, with 11 bases between. CDR3 sequence: CASSLEGVGNIQYF. CDR3 DNA: TGTGCCAGCAGCTTAGAGGGGGTCGGAAACATTCAGTACTTC.

The chain carries TRBV29-1 and TRBJ1-2; possibly TRBD1 for D (5 bases). CDR3 length: 12 residues. V lost 3 bases and J lost 5, with 10 bases in between. Germline V gives CDR1 SQVTM, CDR2 ANQGSEA. The CDR3 spells CSVEAQEYGYTF. The CDR3 DNA reads as TGCAGCGTTGAGGCACAGGAATATGGCTACACCTTC.

DNA for the CDR3: TGCAGCGTTGAAAAACTAGCGGGAGGGGATGAGCAGTTCTTC. Amino acids: CSVEKLAGGDEQFF. The chain combines TRBV29-1 with TRBJ2-1; 13 nucleotides match TRBD2. From germline, CDR1 is SQVTM and CDR2 ANQGSEA. The CDR3 has 14 amino acids. With 2 bases clipped from V and 8 bases from J, the junction kept 3 bases outside the gene matches.

The V call is TRBV20-1, the J call TRBJ2-1; unclear D gene. The V end lost 2 bases, the J end lost 0 bases, and 8 bases lay between the germline ends. Germline lookup yields CDR1 DFQATT and CDR2 SNEGSKA (reference sequence). The CDR3 extends over 14 amino acids. For the CDR3, the DNA is TGCAGTGCTAGACCCGTAAGCTCCTACAATGAGCAGTTCTTC. Translation: CSARPVSSYNEQFF.

This chain connects TRBV10-3 to TRBJ2-5, with a weak D call TRBD2 (5 bases). V gave up 3 bases and J gave up 3 bases, with 14 bases separating them. From germline, CDR1 is ENHRY and CDR2 SYGVKD. The CDR3 is 15 amino acids. DNA for the CDR3: TGTGCCATCAGTGATGATACAGAGGGAGAAGAGACCCAGTACTTC. Protein sequence: CAISDDTEGEETQYF.

The chain carries TRBV3-1 and TRBJ2-6, with TRBD1 identical over 10 bases. The germline gives CDR1 LGHDT, CDR2 YNNKEL (reference sequence). The CDR3 has 19 residues. Trimming cost V 4 bases and J 0 bases; bases outside gene matches: 9. This CDR3 is CASSPPQDRGNSGANVLTF. CDR3 nucleotides: TGTGCCAGCAGCCCCCCCCAGGACAGGGGGAACTCTGGGGCCAACGTCCTGACTTTC.